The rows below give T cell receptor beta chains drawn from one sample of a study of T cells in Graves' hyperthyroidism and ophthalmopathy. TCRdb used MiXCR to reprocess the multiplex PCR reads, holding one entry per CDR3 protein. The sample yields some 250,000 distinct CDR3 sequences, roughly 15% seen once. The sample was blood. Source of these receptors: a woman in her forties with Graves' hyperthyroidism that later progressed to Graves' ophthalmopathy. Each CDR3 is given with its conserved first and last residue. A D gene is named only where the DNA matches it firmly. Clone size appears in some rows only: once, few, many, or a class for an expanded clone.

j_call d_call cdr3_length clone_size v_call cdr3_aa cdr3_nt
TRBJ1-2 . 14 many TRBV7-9 CASSLWPGNYGYTF TGTGCCAGCAGCTTATGGCCAGGGAACTATGGCTACACCTTC
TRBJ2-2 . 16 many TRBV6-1 CATRQYPRMNTGELFF TGTGCCACTAGACAGTATCCACGGATGAACACCGGGGAGCTGTTTTTT
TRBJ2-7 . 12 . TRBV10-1 CASMLSSYEQYF TGCGCCAGCATGCTCAGCTCCTACGAGCAGTACTTC
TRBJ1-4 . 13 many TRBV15 CATSSGAPGKLFF TGTGCCACCAGCAGCGGGGCGCCGGGGAAACTGTTTTTT
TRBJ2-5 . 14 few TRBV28 CASSVLTVQETQYF TGTGCCAGCAGTGTTTTAACAGTCCAAGAGACCCAGTACTTC
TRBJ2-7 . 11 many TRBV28 CASSSPHEQYF TGTGCCAGCAGCTCCCCCCACGAGCAGTACTTC
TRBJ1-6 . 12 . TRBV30 CAWTWMETTLHF TGTGCCTGGACGTGGATGGAAACCACCCTCCACTTT
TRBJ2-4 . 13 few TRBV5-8 CASSYGQKNIQYF TGTGCCAGCAGCTACGGACAGAAAAACATTCAGTACTTC
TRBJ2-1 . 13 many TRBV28 CASSPWGVAEQFF TGTGCCAGCAGTCCCTGGGGGGTAGCGGAGCAGTTCTTC
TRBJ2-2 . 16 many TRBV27 CASSPRTRRNTGELFF TGTGCCAGCAGTCCGCGGACACGACGGAACACCGGGGAGCTGTTTTTT
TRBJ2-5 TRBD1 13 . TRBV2 CASRRTGEETQYF TGTGCCAGCAGACGGACAGGAGAGGAGACCCAGTACTTC
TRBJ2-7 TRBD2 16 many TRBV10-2 CASSALAGGRLSEQYF TGCGCCAGCAGTGCGTTAGCGGGAGGGCGGTTGAGCGAGCAGTACTTC
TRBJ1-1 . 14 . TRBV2 CASTRTGLNREAFF TGTGCCAGCACCAGAACAGGGCTAAATAGGGAAGCTTTCTTT
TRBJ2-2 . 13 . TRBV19 CASDRGNTGELFF TGTGCCAGTGATAGGGGAAACACCGGGGAGCTGTTTTTT
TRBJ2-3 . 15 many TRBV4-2 CASSQDMGPTDTQYF TGTGCCAGCAGCCAAGATATGGGCCCCACAGATACGCAGTATTTT
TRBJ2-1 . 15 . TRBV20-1 CSARGDWDSYNEQFF TGCAGTGCTAGAGGGGATTGGGACTCATACAATGAGCAGTTCTTC
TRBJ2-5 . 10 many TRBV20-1 CSAREETQYF TGCAGTGCTAGAGAAGAGACCCAGTACTTC